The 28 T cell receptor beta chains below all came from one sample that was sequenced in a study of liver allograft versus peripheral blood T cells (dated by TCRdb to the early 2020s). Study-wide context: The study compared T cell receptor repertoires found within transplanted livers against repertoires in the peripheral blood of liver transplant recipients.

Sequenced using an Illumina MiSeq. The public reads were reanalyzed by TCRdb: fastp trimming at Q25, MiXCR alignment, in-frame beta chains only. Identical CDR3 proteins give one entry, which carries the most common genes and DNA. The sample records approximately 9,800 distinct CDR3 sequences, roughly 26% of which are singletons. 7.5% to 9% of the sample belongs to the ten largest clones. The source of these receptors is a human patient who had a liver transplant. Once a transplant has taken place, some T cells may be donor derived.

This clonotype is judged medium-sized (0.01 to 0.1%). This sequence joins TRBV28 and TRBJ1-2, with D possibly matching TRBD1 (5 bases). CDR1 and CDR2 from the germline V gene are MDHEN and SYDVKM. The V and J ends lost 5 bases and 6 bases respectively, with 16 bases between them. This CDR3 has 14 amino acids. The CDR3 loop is CASSLLGGGNGYTF. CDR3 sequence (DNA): TGTGCCAGCAGTCTCCTGGGGGGGGGGAATGGCTACACCTTC.

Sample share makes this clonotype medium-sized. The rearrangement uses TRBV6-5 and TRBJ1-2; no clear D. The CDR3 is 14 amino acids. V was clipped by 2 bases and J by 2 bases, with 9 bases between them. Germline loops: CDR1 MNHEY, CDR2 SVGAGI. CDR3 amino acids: CASSYGGPNYGYTF. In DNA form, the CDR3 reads TGTGCCAGCAGTTACGGCGGACCCAACTATGGCTACACCTTC.

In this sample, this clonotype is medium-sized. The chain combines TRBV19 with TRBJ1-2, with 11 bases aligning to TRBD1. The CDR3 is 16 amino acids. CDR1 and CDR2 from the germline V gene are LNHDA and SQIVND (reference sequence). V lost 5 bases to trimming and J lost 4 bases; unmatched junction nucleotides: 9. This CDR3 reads CASSSNTGTGGYGYTF. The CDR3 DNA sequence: TGTGCCAGTAGTTCGAATACCGGGACAGGGGGCTATGGCTACACCTTC.

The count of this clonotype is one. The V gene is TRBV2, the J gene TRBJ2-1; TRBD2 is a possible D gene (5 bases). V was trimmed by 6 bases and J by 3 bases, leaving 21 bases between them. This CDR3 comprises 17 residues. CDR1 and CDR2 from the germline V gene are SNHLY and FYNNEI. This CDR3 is CASSKSLPSGGYNEQFF. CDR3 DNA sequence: TGTGCCAGCAGCAAGTCCCTCCCCAGCGGAGGCTACAATGAGCAGTTCTTC.

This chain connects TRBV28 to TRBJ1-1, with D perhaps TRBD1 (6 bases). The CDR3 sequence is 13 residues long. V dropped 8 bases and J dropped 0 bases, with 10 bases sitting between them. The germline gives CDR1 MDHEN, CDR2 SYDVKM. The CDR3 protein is CASGAGVNTEAFF. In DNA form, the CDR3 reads TGTGCCAGCGGGGCAGGGGTGAACACTGAAGCTTTCTTT.

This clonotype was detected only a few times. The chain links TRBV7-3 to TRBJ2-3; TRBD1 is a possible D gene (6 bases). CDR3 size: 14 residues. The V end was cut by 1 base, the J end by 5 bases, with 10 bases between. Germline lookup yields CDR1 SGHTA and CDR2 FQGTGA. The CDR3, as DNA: TGTGCCAGCAGCTTAATGGCAGGGGTAGATACGCAGTATTTT. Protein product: CASSLMAGVDTQYF.

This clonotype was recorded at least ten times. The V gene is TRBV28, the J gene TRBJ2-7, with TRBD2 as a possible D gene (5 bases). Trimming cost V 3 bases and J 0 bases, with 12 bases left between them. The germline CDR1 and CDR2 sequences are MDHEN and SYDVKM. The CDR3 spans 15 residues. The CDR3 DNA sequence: TGTGCCAGCAGTTTCTCTAGCACGAGCTCCTACGAGCAGTACTTC. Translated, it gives CASSFSSTSSYEQYF.

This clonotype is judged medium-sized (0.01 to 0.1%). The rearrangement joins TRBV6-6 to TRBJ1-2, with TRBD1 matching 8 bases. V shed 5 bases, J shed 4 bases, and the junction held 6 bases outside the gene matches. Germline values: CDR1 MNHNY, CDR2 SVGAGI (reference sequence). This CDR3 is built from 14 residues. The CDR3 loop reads CASSPTGEGYGYTF. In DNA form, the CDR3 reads TGTGCCAGCAGTCCGACAGGGGAGGGCTATGGCTACACCTTC.

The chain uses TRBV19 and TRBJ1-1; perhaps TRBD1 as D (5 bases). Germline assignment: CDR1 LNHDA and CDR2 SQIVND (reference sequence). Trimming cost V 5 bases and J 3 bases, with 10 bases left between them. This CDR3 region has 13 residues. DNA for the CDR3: TGTGCCAGTAGTTGGGGGGGGTACACTGAAGCTTTCTTT. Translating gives CASSWGGYTEAFF.

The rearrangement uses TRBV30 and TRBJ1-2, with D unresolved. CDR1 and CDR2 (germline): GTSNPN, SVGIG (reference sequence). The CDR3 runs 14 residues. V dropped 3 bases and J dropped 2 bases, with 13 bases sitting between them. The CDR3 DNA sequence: TGTGCCTGGAGCCCGGGGAGCCTAAACTATGGCTACACCTTC. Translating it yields CAWSPGSLNYGYTF.

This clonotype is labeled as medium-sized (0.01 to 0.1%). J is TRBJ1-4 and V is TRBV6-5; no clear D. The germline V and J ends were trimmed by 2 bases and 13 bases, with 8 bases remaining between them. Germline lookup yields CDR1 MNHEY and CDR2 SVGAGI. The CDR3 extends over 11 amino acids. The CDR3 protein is CASSYRGILFF. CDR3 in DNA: TGTGCCAGCAGTTACCGGGGAATACTGTTTTTT.

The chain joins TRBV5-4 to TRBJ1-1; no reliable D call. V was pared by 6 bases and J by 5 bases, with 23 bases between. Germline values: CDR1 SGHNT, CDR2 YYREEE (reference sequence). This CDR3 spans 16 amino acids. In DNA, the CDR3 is TGTGCCAGCACTTCCGAGGAGACCTCGATGAGGACTGAAGCTTTCTTT. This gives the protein CASTSEETSMRTEAFF.

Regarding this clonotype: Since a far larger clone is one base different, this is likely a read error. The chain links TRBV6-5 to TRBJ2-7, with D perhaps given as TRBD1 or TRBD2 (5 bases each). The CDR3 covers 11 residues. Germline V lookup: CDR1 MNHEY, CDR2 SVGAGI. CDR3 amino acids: CASSEWDDQYF. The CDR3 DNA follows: TGTGCCAGCAGTGAATGGGACGATCAGTACTTC.

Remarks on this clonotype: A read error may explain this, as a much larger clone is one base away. The CDR3 bases are TGTGTCACCAGCAGAGCCAATTCACCCCTCCACTTT. Translated: CVTSRANSPLHF. The chain couples TRBV15 to TRBJ1-6; no clear D. There are 12 residues in the CDR3. CDR1 is LNHNV and CDR2 is YYDKDF in the germline V gene (reference sequence).

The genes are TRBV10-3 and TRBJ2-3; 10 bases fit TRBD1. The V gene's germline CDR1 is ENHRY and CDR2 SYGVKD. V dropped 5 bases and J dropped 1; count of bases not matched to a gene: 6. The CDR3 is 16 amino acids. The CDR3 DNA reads TGTGCCATCAGTACCCGGACAGGGGGGCGCACAGATACGCAGTATTTT. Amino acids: CAISTRTGGRTDTQYF.

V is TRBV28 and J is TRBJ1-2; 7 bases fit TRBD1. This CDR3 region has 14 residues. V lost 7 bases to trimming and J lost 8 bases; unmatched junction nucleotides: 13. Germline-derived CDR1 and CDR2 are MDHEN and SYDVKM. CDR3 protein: CASIGGRGRGGYTF. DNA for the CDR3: TGTGCCAGCATCGGGGGGAGGGGGCGAGGAGGCTACACCTTC.

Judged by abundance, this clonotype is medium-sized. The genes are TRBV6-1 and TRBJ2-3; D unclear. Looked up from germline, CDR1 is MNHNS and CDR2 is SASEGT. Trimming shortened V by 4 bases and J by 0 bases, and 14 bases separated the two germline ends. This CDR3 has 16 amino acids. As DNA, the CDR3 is TGTGCCAGCAGTGCGTTCGCGTCCCTTAGCACAGATACGCAGTATTTT. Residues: CASSAFASLSTDTQYF.

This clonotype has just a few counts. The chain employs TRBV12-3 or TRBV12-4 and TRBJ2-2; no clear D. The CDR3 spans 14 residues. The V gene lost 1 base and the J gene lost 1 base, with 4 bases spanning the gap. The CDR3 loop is CASSLGVNTGELFF. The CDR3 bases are TGTGCCAGCAGTTTAGGAGTGAACACCGGGGAGCTGTTTTTT.

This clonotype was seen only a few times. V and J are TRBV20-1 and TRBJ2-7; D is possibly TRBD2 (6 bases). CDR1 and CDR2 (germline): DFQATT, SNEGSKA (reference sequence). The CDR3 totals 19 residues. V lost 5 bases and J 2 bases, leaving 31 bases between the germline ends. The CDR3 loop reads CSAQAVGTQRGTLTYEQYF. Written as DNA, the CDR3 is TGCAGTGCTCAGGCGGTCGGGACCCAACGGGGGACCTTAACCTACGAGCAGTACTTC.

CDR3 sequence reads: CASSRDRGGYGYTF. CDR3 coding DNA: TGTGCCAGCAGCAGGGACAGGGGCGGCTATGGCTACACCTTC. The chain uses TRBV7-9 and TRBJ1-2; 10 nucleotides agree with TRBD1. The germline gives CDR1 SEHNR, CDR2 FQNEAQ (reference sequence). The CDR3 spans 14 residues. V was pared by 5 bases and J by 4 bases, with 4 bases of the junction left unmatched. The entire variable domain, with the rest obtained from reference TRBV7-9 and TRBJ1-2, is as follows: DTGVSQNPRHKITKRGQNVTFRCDPISEHNRLYWYRQTLGQGPEFLTYFQNEAQLEKSRLLSDRFSAERPKGSFSTLEIQRTEQGDSAMYLCASSRDRGGYGYTFGSGTRLTVV.

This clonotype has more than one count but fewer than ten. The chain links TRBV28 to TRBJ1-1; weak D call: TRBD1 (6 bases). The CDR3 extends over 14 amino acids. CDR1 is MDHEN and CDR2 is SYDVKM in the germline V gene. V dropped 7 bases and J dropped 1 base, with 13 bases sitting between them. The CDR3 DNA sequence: TGTGCCAGCACCGCGGGGGGCGGGAACACTGAAGCTTTCTTT. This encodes CASTAGGGNTEAFF.

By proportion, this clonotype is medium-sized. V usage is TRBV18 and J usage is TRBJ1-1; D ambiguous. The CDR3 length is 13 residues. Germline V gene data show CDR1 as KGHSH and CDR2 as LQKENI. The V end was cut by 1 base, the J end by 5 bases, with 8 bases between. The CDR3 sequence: CASSPRDGTEAFF. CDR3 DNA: TGTGCCAGCTCACCACGCGATGGGACTGAAGCTTTCTTT.

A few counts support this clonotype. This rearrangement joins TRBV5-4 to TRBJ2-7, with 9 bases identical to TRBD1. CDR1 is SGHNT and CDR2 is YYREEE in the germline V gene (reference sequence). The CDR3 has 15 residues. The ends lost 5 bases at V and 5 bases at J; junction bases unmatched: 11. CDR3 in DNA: TGTGCCAGCAGGATTGTTGGGACAGGGCCCAACGAGCAGTACTTC. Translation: CASRIVGTGPNEQYF. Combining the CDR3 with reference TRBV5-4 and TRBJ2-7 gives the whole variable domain ETGVTQSPTHLIKTRGQQVTLRCSSQSGHNTVSWYQQALGQGPQFIFQYYREEENGRGNFPPRFSGLQFPNYSSELNVNALELDDSALYLCASRIVGTGPNEQYFGPGTRLTVT.

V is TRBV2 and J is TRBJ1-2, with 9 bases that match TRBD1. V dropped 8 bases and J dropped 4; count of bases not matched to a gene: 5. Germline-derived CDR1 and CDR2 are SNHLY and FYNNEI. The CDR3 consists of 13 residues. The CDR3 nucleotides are TGTGCCAGCTCCGGGACAGGGTCCTATGGCTACACCTTC. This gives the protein CASSGTGSYGYTF. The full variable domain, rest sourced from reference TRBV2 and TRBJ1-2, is EPEVTQTPSHQVTQMGQEVILRCVPISNHLYFYWYRQILGQKVEFLVSFYNNEISEKSEIFDDQFSVERPDGSNFTLKIRSTKLEDSAMYFCASSGTGSYGYTFGSGTRLTVV.

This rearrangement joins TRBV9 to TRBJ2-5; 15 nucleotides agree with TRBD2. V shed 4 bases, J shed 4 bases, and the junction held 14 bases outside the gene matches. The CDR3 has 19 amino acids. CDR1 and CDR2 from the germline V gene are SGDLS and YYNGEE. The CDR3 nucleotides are TGTGCCAGCAGCAAAACCTCGGGACTAGCGGGAGGTGGGGCAGAGACCCAGTACTTC. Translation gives CASSKTSGLAGGGAETQYF.

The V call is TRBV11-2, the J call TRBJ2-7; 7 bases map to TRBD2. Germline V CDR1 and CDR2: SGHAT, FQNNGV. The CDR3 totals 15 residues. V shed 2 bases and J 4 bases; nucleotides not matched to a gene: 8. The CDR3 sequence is CASSLLRTRPYEQYF. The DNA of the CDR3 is TGTGCCAGCAGCTTACTAAGGACTAGGCCTTACGAGCAGTACTTC.

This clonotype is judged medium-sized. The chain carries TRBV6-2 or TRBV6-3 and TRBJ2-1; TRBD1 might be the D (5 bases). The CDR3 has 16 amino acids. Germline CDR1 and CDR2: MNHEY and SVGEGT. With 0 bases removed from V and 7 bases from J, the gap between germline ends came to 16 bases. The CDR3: CASSYSAGSSPNEQFF. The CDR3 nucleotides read TGTGCCAGCAGTTACTCCGCAGGGTCAAGTCCGAATGAGCAGTTCTTC.

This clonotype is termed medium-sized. The chain's CDR3 is CASRLAGGTDTQYF. CDR3 nucleotides: TGTGCCAGCAGACTAGCGGGTGGCACAGATACGCAGTATTTT. The V and J genes are TRBV19 and TRBJ2-3; 10 positions match TRBD2. This CDR3 comprises 14 residues. V shed 9 bases, J shed 1 base, and the junction held 4 bases outside the gene matches. Germline loops: CDR1 LNHDA, CDR2 SQIVND (reference sequence). The full variable domain, in which reference TRBV19 and TRBJ2-3 provide the parts outside the CDR3, is DGGITQSPKYLFRKEGQNVTLSCEQNLNHDAMYWYRQDPGQGLRLIYYSQIVNDFQKGDIAEGYSVSREKKESFPLTVTSAQKNPTAFYLCASRLAGGTDTQYFGPGTRLTVL.